What follows are 19 T cell receptor beta chains derived from one specimen sequenced in a study of shared clonotypes between healthy human individuals. TCRdb's copy holds only in-frame clones and misses some; the assay was immunoSEQ multiplex PCR. The sample consists of 1,500,000 or so clones, 97% to 99% of them appearing once. Sample: naive CD4+ T cells sorted from blood. Stated subset: CD45RA+ positively selected. The receptors stem from a man aged 30 to 39 in good health.

The chain carries TRBV27 and TRBJ2-7, with D unclear. The germline V gene has CDR1 MNHEY and CDR2 SMNVEV (reference sequence). The CDR3 is 14 amino acids. Between the trimmed V and J ends, which lost 5 bases and 3 bases, there was a span of 14 bases. The CDR3 DNA reads as TGTGCCAGCAGTCGATACGAAAGTTACTACGAGCAGTACTTC. It codes for CASSRYESYYEQYF.

This clone has just one count. The identical CDR3 is also encoded by other nucleotide sequences in the sample. This rearrangement joins TRBV28 to TRBJ1-2; D unresolved. This CDR3 spans 10 amino acids. Germline V gives CDR1 MDHEN, CDR2 SYDVKM. The V and J ends lost 4 bases and 6 bases respectively, with 3 bases between them. The CDR3 loop is CASSSNGYTF. DNA of the CDR3: TGTGCCAGCAGTTCGAATGGCTACACCTTC.

V gene TRBV15 combines with J gene TRBJ2-7; no clear D. Germline CDR1 reads LNHNV; CDR2 reads YYDKDF (reference sequence). The length of the CDR3 is 13 residues. V was cut by 6 bases and J by 0 bases, with 9 bases left in between. DNA of the CDR3: TGTGCCACCAGGGCCGTGAGCTCCTACGAGCAGTACTTC. It translates to CATRAVSSYEQYF.

Points on this clone: Other DNA sequences of this sample code for an identical CDR3. The chain joins TRBV14 to TRBJ1-5; D uncertain. V was clipped by 0 bases and J by 7 bases, with 7 bases between them. The germline gives CDR1 SGHDN, CDR2 FVKESK. The CDR3 spans 13 residues. The CDR3 sequence is CASSQDRGQPQHF. Written as DNA, the CDR3 is TGTGCCAGCAGCCAAGATCGCGGACAGCCCCAGCATTTT. Combining the CDR3 with reference TRBV14 and TRBJ1-5 gives the whole variable domain EAGVTQFPSHSVIEKGQTVTLRCDPISGHDNLYWYRRVMGKEIKFLLHFVKESKQDESGMPNNRFLAERTGGTYSTLKVQPAELEDSGVYFCASSQDRGQPQHFGDGTRLSIL.

The chain employs TRBV19 and TRBJ2-3, with D unresolved. The germline CDR1 and CDR2 sequences are LNHDA and SQIVND (reference sequence). Trimming left V 8 bases short and J 0 bases short, with 12 bases between. This CDR3 region has 14 residues. CDR3 loop: CASGDWASTDTQYF. CDR3 sequence (DNA): TGTGCCAGTGGTGACTGGGCTAGCACAGATACGCAGTATTTT.

V and J are TRBV7-2 and TRBJ1-2; D is uncertain. Germline V gene lookup returns CDR1 SGHTA and CDR2 FQGNSA. Trimming shortened V by 1 base and J by 7 bases, and 10 bases separated the two germline ends. This CDR3 is 13 amino acids long. For the CDR3, the DNA is TGTGCCAGCAGCTTAGGGGGAGGGTCTGGCTACACCTTC. Translation: CASSLGGGSGYTF.

V usage is TRBV5-4 and J usage is TRBJ2-7, with a possible D match to TRBD1 (5 bases). CDR3 size: 15 residues. Germline V gives CDR1 SGHNT, CDR2 YYREEE (reference sequence). Trimming pared 0 bases from V and 3 bases from J, leaving 13 bases between. CDR3 protein: CASSLGRVGDYEQYF. The CDR3 coding sequence is TGTGCCAGCAGCTTGGGCAGGGTTGGAGACTACGAGCAGTACTTC.

For this clone: The same CDR3 also results from other DNA sequences found in this sample. The J gene is TRBJ2-5, the V gene TRBV5-1; no clear D. This CDR3 has 13 amino acids. The germline gives CDR1 SGHRS, CDR2 YFSETQ. Trimming removed 0 bases at V and 5 bases at J, with 8 bases between. In DNA, the CDR3 is TGCGCCAGCAGCTTGGAGGGTTACGAGACCCAGTACTTC. The encoded protein is CASSLEGYETQYF.

V gene TRBV11-3 combines with J gene TRBJ2-5; no reliable D call. The CDR3 totals 14 residues. Trimming left V 5 bases short and J 5 bases short, with 15 bases between. Looked up from germline, CDR1 is SGHNT and CDR2 is YENEEA. The CDR3 loop is CASSPSRAGETQYF. The CDR3 nucleotides read TGTGCCAGCAGCCCATCGAGAGCCGGGGAGACCCAGTACTTC.

V is TRBV11-2 and J is TRBJ2-1; the D call may be TRBD1 or TRBD2 (5 bases each). Germline V gives CDR1 SGHAT, CDR2 FQNNGV. Trimming removed 1 base at V and 9 bases at J, with 16 bases between. The CDR3 spans 15 residues. The DNA for the CDR3 is TGTGCCAGCAGCTTAGGACCCTCGGGGCCCCGTGAGCAGTTCTTC. This gives the protein CASSLGPSGPREQFF.

The V call is TRBV2, the J call TRBJ2-1; no clear D gene. Trimming cost V 9 bases and J 10 bases, with 16 bases left between them. Germline loops: CDR1 SNHLY, CDR2 FYNNEI. CDR3 size: 12 residues. The CDR3 DNA sequence: TGTGCCAGTCGAGCCGCGACGGTGGAGCAGTTCTTC. Protein: CASRAATVEQFF.

CDR3 amino acids: CSVAVWTGELFF. For the CDR3, the DNA is TGCAGCGTTGCAGTTTGGACTGGGGAGCTGTTTTTT. This chain connects TRBV29-1 to TRBJ2-2; D perhaps matches TRBD2 (5 bases). V gave up 4 bases and J gave up 8 bases, with 11 bases separating them. CDR3 length: 12 residues. Per germline, CDR1 SQVTM and CDR2 ANQGSEA.

This clone was observed a single time. V gene TRBV2 combines with J gene TRBJ2-1, with D uncertain. There are 14 residues in the CDR3. V was shortened by 4 bases and J by 6 bases, with 13 bases between the two germline ends. The germline CDR1 and CDR2 sequences are SNHLY and FYNNEI. CDR3 protein: CASSVVGLGNEQFF. The CDR3, as DNA: TGTGCCAGCAGTGTAGTTGGTTTGGGCAATGAGCAGTTCTTC.

The chain joins TRBV5-4 to TRBJ1-4; D not certain. Germline values: CDR1 SGHNT, CDR2 YYREEE (reference sequence). CDR3 size: 17 residues. Trimming pared 3 bases from V and 0 bases from J, leaving 15 bases between. The CDR3 is CASSSTRGGATNEKLFF. In nucleotides, the CDR3 is TGTGCCAGCAGCTCGACCCGGGGTGGCGCAACTAATGAAAAACTGTTTTTT.

The V gene is TRBV11-3, the J gene TRBJ2-3; 9 positions match TRBD2. V trimming: 5 bases; J trimming: 2 bases; junction bases outside the gene matches: 5. Germline V lookup: CDR1 SGHNT, CDR2 YENEEA. The CDR3 length is 15 residues. The chain's CDR3 is CASSKTSGNTDTQYF. CDR3 in DNA: TGTGCCAGCAGCAAGACTAGCGGAAACACAGATACGCAGTATTTT.

The chain uses TRBV7-9 and TRBJ2-2; D tentatively reads TRBD1 or TRBD2 (5 bases each). The CDR3 is 15 residues long. CDR1 and CDR2 from the germline V gene are SEHNR and FQNEAQ (reference sequence). V lost 5 bases and J 2 bases, leaving 12 bases between the germline ends. CDR3 nucleotides: TGTGCCAGCAGCCCCTACCGGGACAACACCGGGGAGCTGTTTTTT. It translates to CASSPYRDNTGELFF.

The rearrangement joins TRBV28 to TRBJ2-7; 8 bases agree with TRBD2. V lost 4 bases, J lost 2 bases, and 4 bases stayed unmatched. Germline V gene data show CDR1 as MDHEN and CDR2 as SYDVKM. The CDR3 sequence is 14 residues long. The CDR3 here is CASSSRGAAYEQYF. The CDR3 region has the DNA TGTGCCAGCAGTTCGCGGGGGGCCGCCTACGAGCAGTACTTC.

V usage is TRBV6-1 and J usage is TRBJ1-5; 8 bases fit TRBD1. Germline CDR1 MNHNS, CDR2 SASEGT. Unmatched junction bases numbered 6, after V lost 4 bases and J lost 1 base. This CDR3 contains 16 residues. The CDR3 is CASSGQGAKSNQPQHF. As DNA, the CDR3 is TGTGCCAGCAGTGGTCAGGGGGCAAAGAGCAATCAGCCCCAGCATTTT.

The chain employs TRBV4-1 and TRBJ1-1; TRBD1 might be the D (6 bases). CDR3 length: 17 amino acids. The germline CDR1 and CDR2 sequences are MGHRA and YSYEKL. The ends were cut back, 1 base at V and 3 bases at J, with 18 bases in the middle. CDR3 sequence reads: CASSQGTALPEDTEAFF. The CDR3 nucleotides read TGCGCCAGCAGCCAAGGGACAGCCCTTCCGGAGGACACTGAAGCTTTCTTT.